The 14 T cell receptor beta chains below come from one sample, sequenced in a study of CD8+ T cells in alopecia areata. Extraction and reverse transcription of RNA yielded cDNA as the sequencing template. Repertoires were generated with immunoSEQ multiplex PCR, while TCRdb's copy carries only in-frame clones and drops some. The sample includes hundreds of thousands of clones, about 53% seen only once; the top ten take approximately 0.45%. The specimen was CD4+ T cells sorted from blood, collected at week 0. These TCRs come from a human donor with alopecia areata.

This clone was recorded a few times. The V gene is TRBV19, the J gene TRBJ1-2; no clear D gene. The CDR3 is made up of 12 amino acids. Deletions cut 6 bases from V and 8 bases from J, with 13 bases between. The germline gives CDR1 LNHDA, CDR2 SQIVND (reference sequence). CDR3 sequence (DNA): TGTGCCAGTAGAGGAGGCTCGGCCGGCTACACCTTC. Residues: CASRGGSAGYTF.

This clone was recorded a few times. The J gene is TRBJ2-7, the V gene TRBV2, with a weak D call TRBD1 (6 bases). The CDR3 is made up of 15 amino acids. Deletions cut 7 bases from V and 1 base from J, with 17 bases between. Germline V gene lookup returns CDR1 SNHLY and CDR2 FYNNEI. The CDR3 sequence: CASKARQGFSYEQYF. The CDR3 DNA follows: TGTGCCAGCAAGGCTAGGCAGGGGTTTTCCTACGAGCAGTACTTC. Full variable domain (rest looked up from reference TRBV2 and TRBJ2-7): EPEVTQTPSHQVTQMGQEVILRCVPISNHLYFYWYRQILGQKVEFLVSFYNNEISEKSEIFDDQFSVERPDGSNFTLKIRSTKLEDSAMYFCASKARQGFSYEQYFGPGTRLTVT.

The chain links TRBV15 to TRBJ1-1; no clear D gene. This CDR3 has 13 amino acids. The germline V gene has CDR1 LNHNV and CDR2 YYDKDF (reference sequence). V dropped 2 bases and J dropped 1 base, with 5 bases sitting between them. Written as DNA, the CDR3 is TGTGCCACCAGCAGAAAGGGGAACACTGAAGCTTTCTTT. Its translation is CATSRKGNTEAFF. The whole variable domain, filled in from reference TRBV15 and TRBJ1-1, reads DAMVIQNPRYQVTQFGKPVTLSCSQTLNHNVMYWYQQKSSQAPKLLFHYYDKDFNNEADTPDNFQSRRPNTSFCFLDIRSPGLGDTAMYLCATSRKGNTEAFFGQGTRLTVV.

The chain uses TRBV6-1 and TRBJ1-5, with no clear D. Trimming removed 6 bases at V and 5 bases at J, with 17 bases between. CDR3 length: 15 residues. Germline-derived CDR1 and CDR2 are MNHNS and SASEGT. CDR3 protein: CASRHLRRSDQPQHF. CDR3 bases: TGTGCCAGCAGGCATCTTCGACGATCAGATCAGCCCCAGCATTTT.

The gene calls are TRBV9 and TRBJ1-2; D is perhaps TRBD1 (6 bases). The germline V gene has CDR1 SGDLS and CDR2 YYNGEE. The CDR3 has 15 residues. V lost 0 bases and J 5 bases, leaving 14 bases between the germline ends. The CDR3 region is CASSVEGGMEYGYTF. Written as DNA, the CDR3 is TGTGCCAGCAGCGTAGAAGGGGGGATGGAGTATGGCTACACCTTC.

The chain employs TRBV30 and TRBJ1-3; perhaps TRBD1 as D (6 bases). CDR1 and CDR2 (germline): GTSNPN, SVGIG (reference sequence). The CDR3 covers 13 residues. Trimming pared 1 base from V and 2 bases from J, leaving 6 bases between. CDR3 region: CAWSGGPGNTIYF. In DNA form, the CDR3 reads TGTGCCTGGAGTGGGGGGCCTGGAAACACCATATATTTT.

V usage is TRBV9 and J usage is TRBJ1-2; a weak D match, TRBD1 (5 bases). This CDR3 is built from 16 residues. The V gene lost 1 base and the J gene lost 2 bases, with 15 bases spanning the gap. Germline V gene lookup returns CDR1 SGDLS and CDR2 YYNGEE. As DNA, the CDR3 is TGTGCCAGCAGCGTAAGCGTCGACAGCCGAAACTATGGCTACACCTTC. Its protein is CASSVSVDSRNYGYTF.

J is TRBJ2-5 and V is TRBV7-9; 9 nucleotides match TRBD2. Germline assignment: CDR1 SEHNR and CDR2 FQNEAQ (reference sequence). The V and J ends lost 4 bases and 4 bases, in that order; junction bases with no gene match: 10. The CDR3 is made up of 16 amino acids. The CDR3 here is CASSSSGAAGGETQYF. CDR3 DNA sequence: TGTGCCAGCAGCTCCTCAGGTGCAGCGGGAGGAGAGACCCAGTACTTC.

In nucleotides, the CDR3 is TGTGCCTGCCAAACGCCGGGACAGGGAGGGACTGAAGCTTTCTTT. It yields the protein CACQTPGQGGTEAFF. The chain links TRBV30 to TRBJ1-1, with 9 bases aligning to TRBD1. CDR3 length equals 15 residues. Germline-derived CDR1 and CDR2 are GTSNPN and SVGIG (reference sequence). The V gene end was trimmed by 6 bases and the J gene end by 5 bases; junction bases not matched to a gene: 13.

This clone came up once. The rearrangement joins TRBV4-2 to TRBJ2-7; TRBD2 aligns across 10 bases. The CDR3 spans 20 residues. Germline loops: CDR1 LGHNA, CDR2 YNFKEQ. V dropped 0 bases and J dropped 0; count of bases not matched to a gene: 14. The CDR3 DNA follows: TGTGCCAGCAGCCAAGAGGGACTAGCGTACTCTATCGATAGCTCCTACGAGCAGTACTTC. This gives the protein CASSQEGLAYSIDSSYEQYF.

V and J are TRBV29-1 and TRBJ1-4; no clear D. This CDR3 spans 12 amino acids. The V end lost 0 bases, the J end lost 8 bases, and 7 bases lay between the germline ends. Germline V gene lookup returns CDR1 SQVTM and CDR2 ANQGSEA. CDR3 bases: TGCAGCGTTGAAGATCTTGGCGAAAAACTGTTTTTT. Its translation is CSVEDLGEKLFF.

This clone was detected only a few times. V is TRBV6-1 and J is TRBJ1-2; D possibly corresponds to TRBD1 (5 bases). Trimming shortened V by 7 bases and J by 3 bases, and 12 bases separated the two germline ends. The CDR3 contains 13 residues. CDR1 is MNHNS, CDR2 SASEGT, per germline. This chain's CDR3 is CASTGSPDYGYTF. Here the CDR3 DNA reads TGTGCCAGCACAGGGTCCCCGGACTATGGCTACACCTTC.

The chain employs TRBV9 and TRBJ2-5, with D possibly matching TRBD1 (6 bases). This CDR3 has 12 residues. The germline V and J ends were trimmed by 3 bases and 7 bases, with 10 bases remaining between them. Germline assignment: CDR1 SGDLS and CDR2 YYNGEE. The CDR3 sequence: CASSGTEGTQYF. The CDR3 DNA is TGTGCCAGCAGCGGGACAGAGGGGACCCAGTACTTC.

The CDR3 region is CASSQLADPQETQYF. CDR3 DNA: TGCGCCAGCAGCCAACTAGCGGACCCCCAAGAGACCCAGTACTTC. The chain has TRBV4-1 and TRBJ2-5, with TRBD2 matching 7 bases. CDR1 MGHRA and CDR2 YSYEKL come from the germline V gene. This CDR3 is built from 15 residues. The J segment lost 1 base and the V segment lost 2 bases, leaving 4 bases of the junction unmatched.